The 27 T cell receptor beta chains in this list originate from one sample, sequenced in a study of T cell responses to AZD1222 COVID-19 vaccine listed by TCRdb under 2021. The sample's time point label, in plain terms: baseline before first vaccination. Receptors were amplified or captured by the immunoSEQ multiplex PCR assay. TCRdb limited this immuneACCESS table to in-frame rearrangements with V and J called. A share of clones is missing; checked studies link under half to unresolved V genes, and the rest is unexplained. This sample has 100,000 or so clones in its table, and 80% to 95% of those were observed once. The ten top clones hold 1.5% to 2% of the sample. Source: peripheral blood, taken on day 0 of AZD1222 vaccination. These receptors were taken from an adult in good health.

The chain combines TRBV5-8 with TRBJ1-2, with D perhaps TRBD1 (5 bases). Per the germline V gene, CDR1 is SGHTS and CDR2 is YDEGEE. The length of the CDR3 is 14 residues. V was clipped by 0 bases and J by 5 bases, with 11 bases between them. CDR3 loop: CASSLGQGGYGYTF. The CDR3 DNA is TGTGCCAGCAGCTTGGGGCAGGGTGGATATGGCTACACCTTC.

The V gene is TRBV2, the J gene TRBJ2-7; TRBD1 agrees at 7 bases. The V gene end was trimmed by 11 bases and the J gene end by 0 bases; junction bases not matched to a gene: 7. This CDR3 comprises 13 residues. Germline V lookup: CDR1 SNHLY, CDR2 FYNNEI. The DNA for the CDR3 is TGTGCCGTCGACAGGGAAGACTCCTACGAGCAGTACTTC. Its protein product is CAVDREDSYEQYF.

The CDR3 spells CSVSSGEGGEQFF. The DNA for the CDR3 is TGCAGCGTCTCAAGCGGCGAAGGGGGTGAGCAGTTCTTC. The chain links TRBV29-1 to TRBJ2-1; tentative D call: TRBD1 (6 bases). The CDR3 has 13 residues. Trimming shortened V by 6 bases and J by 9 bases, and 18 bases separated the two germline ends. Germline assignment: CDR1 SQVTM and CDR2 ANQGSEA.

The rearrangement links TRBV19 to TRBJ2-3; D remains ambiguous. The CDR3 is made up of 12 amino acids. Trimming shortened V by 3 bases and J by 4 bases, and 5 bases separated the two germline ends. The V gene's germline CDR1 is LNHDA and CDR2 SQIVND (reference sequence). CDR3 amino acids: CASSIRPDTQYF. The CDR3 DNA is TGTGCCAGTAGTATCAGGCCAGATACGCAGTATTTT. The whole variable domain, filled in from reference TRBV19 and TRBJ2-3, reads DGGITQSPKYLFRKEGQNVTLSCEQNLNHDAMYWYRQDPGQGLRLIYYSQIVNDFQKGDIAEGYSVSREKKESFPLTVTSAQKNPTAFYLCASSIRPDTQYFGPGTRLTVL.

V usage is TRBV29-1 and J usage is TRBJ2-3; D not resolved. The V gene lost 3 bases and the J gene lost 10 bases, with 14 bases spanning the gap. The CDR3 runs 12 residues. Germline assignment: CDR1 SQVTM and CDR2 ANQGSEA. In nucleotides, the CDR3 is TGCAGCGTTGAGATGTCCGCAGTTGCGCAGTATTTT. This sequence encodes CSVEMSAVAQYF.

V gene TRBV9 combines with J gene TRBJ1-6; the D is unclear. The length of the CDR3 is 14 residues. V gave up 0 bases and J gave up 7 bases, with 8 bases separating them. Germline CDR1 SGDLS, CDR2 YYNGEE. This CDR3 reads CASSVVDENSPLHF. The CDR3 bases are TGTGCCAGCAGCGTAGTGGACGAAAATTCACCCCTCCACTTT.

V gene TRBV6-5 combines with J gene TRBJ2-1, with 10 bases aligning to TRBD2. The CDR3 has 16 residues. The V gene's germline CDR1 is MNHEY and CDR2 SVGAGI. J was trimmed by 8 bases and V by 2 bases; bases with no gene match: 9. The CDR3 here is CASSYASGRAGYEQFF. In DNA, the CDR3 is TGTGCCAGCAGTTACGCCAGCGGGAGGGCCGGCTATGAGCAGTTCTTC.

This CDR3 is CASGGGPGTEAFF. The CDR3 DNA reads as TGTGCCAGCGGTGGGGGGCCGGGGACTGAAGCTTTCTTT. V gene TRBV2 combines with J gene TRBJ1-1; D might be TRBD1 (6 bases). Germline values: CDR1 SNHLY, CDR2 FYNNEI. This CDR3 contains 13 residues. V lost 8 bases to trimming and J lost 5 bases, with 15 bases between them.

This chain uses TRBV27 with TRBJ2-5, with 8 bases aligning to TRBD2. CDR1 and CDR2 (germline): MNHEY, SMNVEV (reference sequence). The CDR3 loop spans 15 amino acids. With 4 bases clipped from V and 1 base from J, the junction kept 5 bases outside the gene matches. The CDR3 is CASSWISGVQETQYF. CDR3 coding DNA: TGTGCCAGCAGTTGGATTAGCGGGGTCCAAGAGACCCAGTACTTC.

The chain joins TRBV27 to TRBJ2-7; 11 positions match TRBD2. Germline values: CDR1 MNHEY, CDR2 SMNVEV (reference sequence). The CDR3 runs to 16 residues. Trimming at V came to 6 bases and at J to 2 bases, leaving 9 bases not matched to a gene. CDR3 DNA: TGTGCCAGCAGCCTTAGCGGGAGGGCCTTCCCCTACGAGCAGTACTTC. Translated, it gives CASSLSGRAFPYEQYF.

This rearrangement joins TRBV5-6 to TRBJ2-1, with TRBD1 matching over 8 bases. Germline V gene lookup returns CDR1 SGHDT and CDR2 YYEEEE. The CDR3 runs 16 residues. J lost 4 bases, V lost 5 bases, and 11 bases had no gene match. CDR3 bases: TGTGCCAGCAGATCCGGACAGGGATTATCATACAATGAGCAGTTCTTC. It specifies CASRSGQGLSYNEQFF.

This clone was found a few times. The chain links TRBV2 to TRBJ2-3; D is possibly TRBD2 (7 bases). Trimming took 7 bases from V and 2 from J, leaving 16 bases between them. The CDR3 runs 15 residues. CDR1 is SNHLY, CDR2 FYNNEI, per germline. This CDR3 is CASNLGGPYTDTQYF. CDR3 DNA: TGTGCCAGCAACTTGGGGGGGCCCTACACAGATACGCAGTATTTT.

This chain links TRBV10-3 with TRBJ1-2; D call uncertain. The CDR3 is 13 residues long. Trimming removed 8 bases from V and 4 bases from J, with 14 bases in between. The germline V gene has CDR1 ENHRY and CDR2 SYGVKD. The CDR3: CAIEADRSYGYTF. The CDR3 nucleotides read TGTGCCATCGAGGCGGACCGATCCTATGGCTACACCTTC.

CDR3 nucleotide sequence: TGTGCCAGCAGTTGGAGGCAGGGTAGCGAGCAGTACTTC. Encoded protein: CASSWRQGSEQYF. This chain connects TRBV12-3 or TRBV12-4 to TRBJ2-7; D tentatively fits TRBD1 or TRBD2 (5 bases each). The CDR3 is 13 residues long. V lost 4 bases, J lost 6 bases, and 13 bases lay in between.

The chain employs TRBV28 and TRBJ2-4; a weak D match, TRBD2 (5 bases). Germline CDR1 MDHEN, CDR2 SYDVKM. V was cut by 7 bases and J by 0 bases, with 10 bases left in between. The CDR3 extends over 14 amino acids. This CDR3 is CASTEGVAKNIQYF. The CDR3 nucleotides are TGTGCCAGCACTGAGGGAGTAGCCAAAAACATTCAGTACTTC.

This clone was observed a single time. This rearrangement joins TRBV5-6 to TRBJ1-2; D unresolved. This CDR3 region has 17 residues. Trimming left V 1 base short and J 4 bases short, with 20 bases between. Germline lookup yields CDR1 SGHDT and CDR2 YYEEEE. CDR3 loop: CASSLFREQEFFYGYTF. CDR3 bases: TGTGCCAGCAGCTTGTTTCGTGAGCAGGAATTTTTCTATGGCTACACCTTC.

CDR3 nucleotide sequence: TGTGCCAGCAGCCCACGCCCGAACACTGAAGCTTTCTTT. Protein: CASSPRPNTEAFF. The J gene is TRBJ1-1, the V gene TRBV28, with D uncertain. Trimming left V 6 bases short and J 1 base short, with 9 bases between. The germline gives CDR1 MDHEN, CDR2 SYDVKM. The CDR3 contains 13 residues.

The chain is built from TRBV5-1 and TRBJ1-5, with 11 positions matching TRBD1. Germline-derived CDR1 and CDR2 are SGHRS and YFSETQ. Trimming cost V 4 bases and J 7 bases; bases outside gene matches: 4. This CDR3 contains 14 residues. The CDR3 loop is CASSTGQGDQPQHF. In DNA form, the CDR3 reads TGCGCCAGCAGCACGGGACAGGGGGACCAGCCCCAGCATTTT. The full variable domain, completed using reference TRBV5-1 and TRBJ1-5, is KAGVTQTPRYLIKTRGQQVTLSCSPISGHRSVSWYQQTPGQGLQFLFEYFSETQRNKGNFPGRFSGRQFSNSRSEMNVSTLELGDSALYLCASSTGQGDQPQHFGDGTRLSIL.

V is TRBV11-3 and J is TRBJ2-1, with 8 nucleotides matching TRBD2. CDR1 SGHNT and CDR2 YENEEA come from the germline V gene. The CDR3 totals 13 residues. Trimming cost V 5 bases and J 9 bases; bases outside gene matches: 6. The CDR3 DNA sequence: TGTGCCAGCAGCCTAGGGGCGGGAGGTGAGCAGTTCTTC. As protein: CASSLGAGGEQFF. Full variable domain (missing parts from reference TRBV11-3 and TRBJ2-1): EAGVVQSPRYKIIEKKQPVAFWCNPISGHNTLYWYLQNLGQGPELLIRYENEEAVDDSQLPKDRFSAERLKGVDSTLKIQPAELGDSAVYLCASSLGAGGEQFFGPGTRLTVL.

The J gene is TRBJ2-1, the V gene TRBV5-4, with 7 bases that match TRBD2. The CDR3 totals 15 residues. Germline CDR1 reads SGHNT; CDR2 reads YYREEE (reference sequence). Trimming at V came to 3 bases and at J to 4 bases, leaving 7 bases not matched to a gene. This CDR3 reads CASSSPTSEYNEQFF. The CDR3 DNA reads TGTGCCAGCAGCTCTCCTACTAGCGAGTACAATGAGCAGTTCTTC.

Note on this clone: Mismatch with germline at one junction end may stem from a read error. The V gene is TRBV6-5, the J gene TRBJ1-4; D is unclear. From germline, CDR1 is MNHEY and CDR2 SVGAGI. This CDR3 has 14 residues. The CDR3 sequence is CGSRPWTENEKLFF. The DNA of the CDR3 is TGTGGCAGCAGGCCGTGGACGGAAAATGAAAAACTGTTTTTT.

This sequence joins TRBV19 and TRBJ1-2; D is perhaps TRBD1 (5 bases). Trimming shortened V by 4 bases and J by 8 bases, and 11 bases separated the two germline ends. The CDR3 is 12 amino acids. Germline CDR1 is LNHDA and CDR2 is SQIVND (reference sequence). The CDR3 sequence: CASSNRQKGYTF. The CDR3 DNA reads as TGTGCCAGTAGTAACCGACAGAAAGGCTACACCTTC.

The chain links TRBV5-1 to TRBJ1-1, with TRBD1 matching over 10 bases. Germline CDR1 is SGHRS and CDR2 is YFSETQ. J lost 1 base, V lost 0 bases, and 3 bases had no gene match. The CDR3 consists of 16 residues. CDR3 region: CASSLGDRGRNTEAFF. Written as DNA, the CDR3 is TGCGCCAGCAGCTTGGGGGACAGGGGAAGGAACACTGAAGCTTTCTTT.

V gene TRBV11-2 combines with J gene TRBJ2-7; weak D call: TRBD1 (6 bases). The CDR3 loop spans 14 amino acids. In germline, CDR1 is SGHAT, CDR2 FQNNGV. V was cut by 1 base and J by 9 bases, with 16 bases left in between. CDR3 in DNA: TGTGCCAGCAGCTTAGTAGCAGGGGCGAATCGGCAGTACTTC. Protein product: CASSLVAGANRQYF. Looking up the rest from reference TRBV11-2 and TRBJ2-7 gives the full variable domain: EAGVAQSPRYKIIEKRQSVAFWCNPISGHATLYWYQQILGQGPKLLIQFQNNGVVDDSQLPKDRFSAERLKGVDSTLKIQPAKLEDSAVYLCASSLVAGANRQYFGPGTRLTVT.

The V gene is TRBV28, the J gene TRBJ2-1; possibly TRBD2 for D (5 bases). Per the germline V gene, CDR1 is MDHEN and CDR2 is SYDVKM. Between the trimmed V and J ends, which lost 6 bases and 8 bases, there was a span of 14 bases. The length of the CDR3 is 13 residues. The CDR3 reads CASSILRSDEQFF. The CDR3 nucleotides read TGTGCCAGCAGCATACTCCGTAGCGATGAGCAGTTCTTC. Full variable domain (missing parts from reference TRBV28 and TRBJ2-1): DVKVTQSSRYLVKRTGEKVFLECVQDMDHENMFWYRQDPGLGLRLIYFSYDVKMKEKGDIPEGYSVSREKKERFSLILESASTNQTSMYLCASSILRSDEQFFGPGTRLTVL.

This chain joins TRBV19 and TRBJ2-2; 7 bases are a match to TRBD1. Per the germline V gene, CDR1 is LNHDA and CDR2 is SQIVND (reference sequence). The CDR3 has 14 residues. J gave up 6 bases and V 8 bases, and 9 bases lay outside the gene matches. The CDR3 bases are TGTGCCAGTTCAGAGGGGGCCCTGGCCGGGGAGCTGTTTTTT. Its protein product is CASSEGALAGELFF.

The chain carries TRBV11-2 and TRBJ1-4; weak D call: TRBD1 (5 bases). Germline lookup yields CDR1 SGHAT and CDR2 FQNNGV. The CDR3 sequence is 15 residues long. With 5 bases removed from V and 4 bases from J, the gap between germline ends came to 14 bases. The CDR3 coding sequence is TGTGCCAGCAGCCCCCGGGGCCAGCTTAATGAAAAACTGTTTTTT. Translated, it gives CASSPRGQLNEKLFF. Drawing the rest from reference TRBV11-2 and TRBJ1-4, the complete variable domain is EAGVAQSPRYKIIEKRQSVAFWCNPISGHATLYWYQQILGQGPKLLIQFQNNGVVDDSQLPKDRFSAERLKGVDSTLKIQPAKLEDSAVYLCASSPRGQLNEKLFFGSGTQLSVL.